Below, one T cell receptor (beta chain) is given with its context. Its antigen is currently unknown. TCRdb recomputed clones from the PCR reads via MiXCR. The repertoire has fewer than 20,000 clones, roughly 27% of them found once; the top ten carry roughly a quarter. Patients were all untreated before their thyroid surgery. This record belongs to a study of metastatic and nonmetastatic thyroid tumors. Whole-study context: The authors compared repertoires across blood and tumor or nodule tissue from malignant and benign thyroid patients. General observations from the study: In both blood and tumor samples, TCR beta diversity was reported significantly higher for malignant than benign nodules.

Sequencing used tumor tissue. The TCR originated in a male donor with papillary thyroid cancer or a benign thyroid nodule (not recorded which). Some clones in this sample may be carry-over from other donors' samples.

CDR3 bases: TGCGCCAGCAACTCGGGACAGCAGAACACTGAAGCTTTCTTT. Protein sequence: CASNSGQQNTEAFF. This chain connects TRBV5-1 to TRBJ1-1, with 7 bases matching TRBD1. Germline V gene data show CDR1 as SGHRS and CDR2 as YFSETQ. This CDR3 is 14 amino acids long. Trimming took 6 bases from V and 1 from J; bases not matched to a gene: 6.